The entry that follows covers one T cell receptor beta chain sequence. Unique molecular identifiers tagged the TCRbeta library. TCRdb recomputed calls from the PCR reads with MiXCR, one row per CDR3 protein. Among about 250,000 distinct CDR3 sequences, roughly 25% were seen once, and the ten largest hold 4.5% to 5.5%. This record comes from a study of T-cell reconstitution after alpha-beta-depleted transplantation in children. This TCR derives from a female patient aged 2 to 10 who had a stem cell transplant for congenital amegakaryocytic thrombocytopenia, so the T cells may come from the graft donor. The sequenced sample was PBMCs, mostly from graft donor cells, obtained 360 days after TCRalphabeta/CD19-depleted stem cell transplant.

As DNA, the CDR3 is TGTGCCAGCAGCTTAAGTCAGGGGGACACCATATATTTT. It yields the protein CASSLSQGDTIYF. The V and J genes are TRBV7-8 and TRBJ1-3, with 7 bases lining up with TRBD1. J gave up 8 bases and V 2 bases, and 3 bases lay outside the gene matches. From germline, CDR1 is SGHVS and CDR2 FQNEAQ. The CDR3 covers 13 residues.